The rows below give T cell receptor beta chains drawn from one sample of a study of CD8 T cells in Susac syndrome. MiXCR, run by TCRdb on the immunoSEQ multiplex PCR reads, gives a single entry per CDR3 protein. The sample includes 100,000 to 150,000 distinct CDR3 sequences, roughly 80% of them seen just once. Material for sequencing was CD8+ T cells from PBMCs. The receptors shown here come from a human donor with multiple sclerosis. Both conserved end residues are part of each CDR3. Each record gives: J gene, V gene, D gene, clone size, CDR3 length, CDR3 DNA, CDR3 protein. A D gene is named only where the DNA matches it firmly. Clone size, where shown, is once, few, many, or a class for clones that have expanded.

TRBJ2-7	TRBV27	NA	NA	14	TGTGCCAGCAGTTTATCAGGACCGACCTACGAGCAGTACTTC	CASSLSGPTYEQYF
TRBJ2-5	TRBV13	NA	NA	12	TGTGCCAGCAGCTTAGGCCAAGAGACCCAGTACTTC	CASSLGQETQYF
TRBJ2-1	TRBV29-1	NA	few	14	TGCAGCGTCGACAACCCACTCGGACGGGATCTTAAGTTCTTC	CSVDNPLGRDLKFF
TRBJ1-4	TRBV2	TRBD1	once	15	TGTGCCAGCAGTTACAGGGGGACAACTAATGAAAAACTGTTTTTT	CASSYRGTTNEKLFF
TRBJ1-1	TRBV28	NA	NA	16	TGTGCCAGCAGTTTACTAAGGACCGAACAGAGCACTGAAGCTTTCTTT	CASSLLRTEQSTEAFF
TRBJ2-3	TRBV27	NA	NA	13	TGTGCCAGCAGTTTAGACGGTGCACATCCGCAGTATTTT	CASSLDGAHPQYF
TRBJ1-1	TRBV19	NA	NA	14	TGTGCCAGTAGTATAGATCCGGCGAACACTGAAGCTTTCTTT	CASSIDPANTEAFF
TRBJ1-2	TRBV4-1	NA	NA	15	TGCGCCAGCAGCCAAGATTCAGGAAGCATCTATGGCTACACCTTC	CASSQDSGSIYGYTF
TRBJ2-1	TRBV2	TRBD2	NA	18	TGTGCCAGCAGTGTTGGTAGCGGGGGACCAAGCTCCTACAATGAGCAGTTCTTC	CASSVGSGGPSSYNEQFF
TRBJ2-1	TRBV9	TRBD2	NA	15	TGTGCCAGCAGCGGGGGGACTAGCGGATTCCAGGAGCAGTTCTTC	CASSGGTSGFQEQFF
TRBJ2-4	TRBV21-1	NA	NA	17	TGTGCCAGCAGCAACGGTGGCGACAGAGTAGCCAAAAACATTCAGTACTTC	CASSNGGDRVAKNIQYF
TRBJ1-2	TRBV5-5	NA	NA	13	TGTGCCAGCCAGGGGTCAGCTAACTATGGCTACACCTTC	CASQGSANYGYTF
TRBJ2-7	TRBV7-9	TRBD1	NA	13	TGTGCCAGCAGCTTAACAGGGGGGATCGAGCAGTACTTC	CASSLTGGIEQYF
TRBJ2-2	TRBV5-8	TRBD1	NA	16	TGTGCCAGCAGCGCCAAGACAGGGGGATACACCGGGGAGCTGTTTTTT	CASSAKTGGYTGELFF
TRBJ2-7	TRBV19	NA	NA	15	TGTGCCAGTAGACCGGGTGGGGGATTCGGCTACGAGCAGTACTTC	CASRPGGGFGYEQYF
TRBJ2-5	TRBV15	TRBD2	NA	14	TGTGCCACGTATAGCGGGAGTTTTGGAGAGACCCAGTACTTC	CATYSGSFGETQYF
TRBJ1-1	TRBV13	NA	NA	15	TGTGCCAGCAGCTTAGGAAAGGCGGCGGGGACTGAAGCTTTCTTT	CASSLGKAAGTEAFF
TRBJ1-2	TRBV21-1	NA	once	18	TGTGCCAGCAGCCTACGCCCGGACAGGGGATCGACTAACTATGGCTACACCTTC	CASSLRPDRGSTNYGYTF
TRBJ1-6	TRBV28	TRBD1	NA	16	TGTGCCAGCAGTGTCCCCCAGGGGGAGGGAAATTCACCCCTCCACTTT	CASSVPQGEGNSPLHF
TRBJ1-1	TRBV7-9	NA	NA	11	TGTGCCGGCAGCTTCGACACTGAAGCTTTCTTT	CAGSFDTEAFF
TRBJ2-1	TRBV11-2	NA	NA	14	TGTGCCAGCAGCCCGGGCAACCGGTACAATGAGCAGTTCTTC	CASSPGNRYNEQFF
TRBJ2-1	TRBV4-1	NA	NA	18	TGCGCCAGCAGCCAGCCGCCGGGGATAGGGTTCTCCTACAATGAGCAGTTCTTC	CASSQPPGIGFSYNEQFF
TRBJ2-1	TRBV7-7	TRBD2	NA	14	TGTGCTAGCAGCTTAGGAGCGGGGTATAATGAGCAGTTCTTC	CASSLGAGYNEQFF
TRBJ2-7	TRBV29-1	NA	few	11	TGCAGCGTTGTGGCCTCCTACGAGCAGTACTTC	CSVVASYEQYF
TRBJ1-5	TRBV4-1	NA	NA	16	TGCGCCAGCAGCCAAGATCTGGAAGGGAGCAATCAGCCCCAGCATTTT	CASSQDLEGSNQPQHF
TRBJ2-7	TRBV6-4	TRBD1	NA	13	TGTGCCAGCACCCCGACAGGGTCCTACGAGCAGTACTTC	CASTPTGSYEQYF